Below, one T cell receptor beta chain is given with its context. No antigen is known for it. Exposure to brentuximab vedotin varied, and each patient had relapsed following autologous stem cell transplantation. Here immunoSEQ multiplex PCR was the method, and the copy in TCRdb shows in-frame clones only, minus some. This sample has 49,000 or so clones, with 60% to 85% found just once. These data are taken from a study of PD-1 blockade in classical Hodgkin lymphoma. Study-level findings and limits: Complete responders showed a baseline diversity that resembled the diversity of newly diagnosed patients.

CDR3 length: 13 residues. From germline, CDR1 is GTSNPN and CDR2 SVGIG (reference sequence). Trimming left V 2 bases short and J 12 bases short, with 14 bases between. The TCR sequence derives from a human donor with classical Hodgkin lymphoma. Sequencing used peripheral blood mononuclear cells (PBMCs), obtained before the second cycle of nivolumab. J is TRBJ1-6 and V is TRBV30; tentative D call: TRBD1 (5 bases). CDR3 bases: TGTGCCTGGAGTCCCTCCGGGGGTTTACCCCTCCACTTT. Amino acid sequence: CAWSPSGGLPLHF.